This T cell receptor (beta chain) stems from a study of T cells expressing NK-cell markers. General study findings and limits: In several donors, dominant clonotypes made up roughly 25-60.1% of CD3+CD56-NKG2C+ cells.

TCRdb re-analyzed the 5' RACE reads; it lists each CDR3 protein once, without DNA. In all, the sample yields fewer than 550,000 distinct CDR3 sequences. Notes on this clonotype: Its specificity is unknown.

Per germline, CDR1 MNHEY and CDR2 SVGAGI. CDR3 size: 15 residues. The sample taken for sequencing was blood T cells: a sorted CD56 or NKG2C T cell subset, CD4+ or CD8+ T cells, or bulk PBMC T cells (not recorded which). This receptor was identified in a woman between 45 and 65 years old in good health. This chain uses TRBV6-5 with TRBJ2-7; TCRdb lists TRBD1, though no DNA is available to test this call. This CDR3 is CASSPPRDIPTEQYF.